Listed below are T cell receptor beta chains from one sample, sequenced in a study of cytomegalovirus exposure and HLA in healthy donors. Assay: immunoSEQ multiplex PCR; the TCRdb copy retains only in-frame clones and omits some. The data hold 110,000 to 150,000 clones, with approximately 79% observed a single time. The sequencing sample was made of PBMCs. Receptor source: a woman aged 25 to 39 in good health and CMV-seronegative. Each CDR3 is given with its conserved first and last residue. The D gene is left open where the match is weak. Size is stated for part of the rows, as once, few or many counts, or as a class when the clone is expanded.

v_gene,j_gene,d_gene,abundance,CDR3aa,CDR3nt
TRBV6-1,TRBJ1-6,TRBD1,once,CASRTQGNSPLHF,TGTGCCAGCAGGACACAGGGGAATTCACCCCTCCACTTT
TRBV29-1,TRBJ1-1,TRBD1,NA,CSVEIGQGPMNTEAFF,TGCAGCGTTGAGATCGGACAGGGGCCCATGAACACTGAAGCTTTCTTT
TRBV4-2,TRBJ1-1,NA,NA,CASSPRSNSGSTEAFF,TGTGCCAGCAGCCCCCGTTCGAACAGTGGTTCCACTGAAGCTTTCTTT
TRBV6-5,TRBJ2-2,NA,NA,CASRKGVTGELFF,TGTGCCAGCAGAAAAGGGGTTACCGGGGAGCTGTTTTTT
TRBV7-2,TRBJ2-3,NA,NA,CASSTGWRTDTQYF,TGTGCCAGCAGCACTGGGTGGCGGACAGATACGCAGTATTTT
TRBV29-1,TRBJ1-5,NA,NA,CSVVTGAYSNQPQHF,TGCAGCGTTGTAACAGGAGCATATAGCAATCAGCCCCAGCATTTT
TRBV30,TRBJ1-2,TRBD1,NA,CAWSRDRGGWGYTF,TGTGCCTGGAGTCGGGACAGGGGCGGTTGGGGCTACACCTTC
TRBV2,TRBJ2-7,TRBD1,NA,CASSMDRDYEQYF,TGTGCCAGCAGTATGGACAGGGACTACGAGCAGTACTTC
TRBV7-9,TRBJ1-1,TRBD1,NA,CASSSRGDRVFEDTEAFF,TGTGCCAGCAGCTCCCGGGGGGACAGGGTTTTTGAGGACACTGAAGCTTTCTTT
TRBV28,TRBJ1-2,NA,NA,CASSSGGARGYTF,TGTGCCAGCAGTAGCGGGGGGGCGCGTGGCTACACCTTC
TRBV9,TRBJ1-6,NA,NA,CASSVQTNNSPLHF,TGTGCCAGCAGCGTCCAGACAAATAATTCACCCCTCCACTTT
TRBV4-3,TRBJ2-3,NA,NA,CASSQVTPRWDTQYF,TGCGCCAGCAGCCAAGTCACGCCTCGGTGGGATACGCAGTATTTT
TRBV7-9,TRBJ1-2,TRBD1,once,CASSRTGGEGYTF,TGTGCCAGCAGCCGTACAGGGGGCGAAGGCTACACCTTC
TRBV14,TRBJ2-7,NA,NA,CASSQSSGSYEQYF,TGTGCCAGCAGCCAAAGTAGCGGCTCCTACGAGCAGTACTTC
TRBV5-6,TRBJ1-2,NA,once,CASSLVPGYYGYTF,TGTGCCAGCAGCTTGGTTCCGGGTTACTATGGCTACACCTTC
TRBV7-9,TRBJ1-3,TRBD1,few,CASTEGAGSGNTIYF,TGTGCCAGCACAGAGGGGGCGGGATCAGGAAACACCATATATTTT
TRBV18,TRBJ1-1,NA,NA,CASSPVEGPGTEAFF,TGTGCCAGCTCACCGGTCGAAGGGCCGGGGACTGAAGCTTTCTTT
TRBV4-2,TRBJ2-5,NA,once,CASSRTTENQETQYF,TGTGCCAGCAGCCGAACGACAGAAAACCAAGAGACCCAGTACTTC
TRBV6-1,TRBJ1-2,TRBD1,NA,CASRRGTAQYGYTF,TGTGCCAGCAGGAGGGGGACAGCCCAATATGGCTACACCTTC
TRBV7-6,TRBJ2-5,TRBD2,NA,CASSLSGGIETQYF,TGTGCCAGCAGCTTATCGGGGGGAATAGAGACCCAGTACTTC
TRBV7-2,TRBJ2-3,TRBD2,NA,CASSFSGGAWTDTQYF,TGTGCCAGCAGCTTTAGCGGGGGGGCGTGGACAGATACGCAGTATTTT
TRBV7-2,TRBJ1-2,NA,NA,CASSLVQLYGYTF,TGTGCCAGCAGCTTAGTACAGCTCTATGGCTACACCTTC
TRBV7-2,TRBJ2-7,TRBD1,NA,CASSSEGTGGLRQYF,TGTGCCAGCAGCTCTGAAGGGACAGGGGGCCTCAGGCAGTACTTC
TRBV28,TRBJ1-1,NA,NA,CASSLFGGNTEAFF,TGTGCCAGCAGTTTATTCGGGGGGAACACTGAAGCTTTCTTT
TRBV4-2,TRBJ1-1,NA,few,CASSQEITGINTEAFF,TGTGCCAGCAGCCAAGAAATCACAGGGATCAACACTGAAGCTTTCTTT
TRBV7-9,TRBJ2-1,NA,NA,CASSLRSKSSYNEQFF,TGTGCCAGCAGCTTACGGAGTAAAAGCTCCTACAATGAGCAGTTCTTC
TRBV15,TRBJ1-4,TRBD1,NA,CATSRTGGRNEKLFF,TGTGCCACCAGTCGGACAGGGGGTCGAAATGAAAAACTGTTTTTT
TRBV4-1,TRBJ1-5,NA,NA,CASSQLQGEGQPQHF,TGCGCCAGCAGCCAACTACAGGGTGAAGGTCAGCCCCAGCATTTT
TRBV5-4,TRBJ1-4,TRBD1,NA,CASSSGQGYEKLFF,TGTGCCAGCAGCTCGGGACAGGGTTATGAAAAACTGTTTTTT
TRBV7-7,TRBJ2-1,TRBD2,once,CASSLGPRGASGQPGEQFF,TGTGCCAGCAGCTTAGGACCCCGGGGAGCTAGCGGCCAGCCGGGTGAGCAGTTCTTC
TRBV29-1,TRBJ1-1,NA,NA,CSVAGLRGRTEAFF,TGCAGCGTTGCGGGTTTGCGGGGGAGGACTGAAGCTTTCTTT